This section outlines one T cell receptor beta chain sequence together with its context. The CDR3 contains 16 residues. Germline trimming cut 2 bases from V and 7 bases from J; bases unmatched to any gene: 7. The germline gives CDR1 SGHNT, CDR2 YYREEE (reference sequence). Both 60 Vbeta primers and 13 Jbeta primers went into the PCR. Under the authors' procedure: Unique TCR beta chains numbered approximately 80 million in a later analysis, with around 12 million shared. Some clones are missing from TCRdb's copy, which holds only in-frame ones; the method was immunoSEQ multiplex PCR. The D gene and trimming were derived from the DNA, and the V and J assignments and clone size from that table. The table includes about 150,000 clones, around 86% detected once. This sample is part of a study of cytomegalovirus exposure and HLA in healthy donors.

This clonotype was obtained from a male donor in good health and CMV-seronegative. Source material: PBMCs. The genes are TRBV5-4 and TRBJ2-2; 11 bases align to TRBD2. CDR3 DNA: TGTGCCAGCAGCTTTCTTAGCGGGGGGGCCGACGGGGAGCTGTTTTTT. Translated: CASSFLSGGADGELFF.